Reported below is one T cell receptor (beta chain). What it recognizes is unknown. The data derive from a study of blood T cells in healthy people across ages. As for the study in general: With template switching, about one barcoded beta molecule was captured per two T cells.

This CDR3 is 13 amino acids long. The V segment lost 6 bases and the J segment 13 bases; nucleotides outside the gene matches: 11. In germline, CDR1 is ENHRY, CDR2 SYGVKD. Combining a sample-barcoded 5' primer with a J-beta primer mix, a second PCR ran for roughly 7 to 12 cycles. MiXCR was run by TCRdb on the 5' RACE reads, yielding one entry per CDR3 protein. The table has approximately 1.5 million distinct CDR3 sequences, roughly 32% seen once. Notes on the study in general: Researchers said unsorted PBMCs prevented a conclusive naive versus antigen-experienced comparison.

The origin of this receptor is a woman aged 25 to 39 in good health. Sequenced input: blood. J is TRBJ2-1 and V is TRBV10-3, with TRBD2 identical over 8 bases. The CDR3 DNA reads as TGTGCCATCAGAGAGGGAGCGGGAGTGGCACAGTTCTTC. This encodes CAIREGAGVAQFF.